This T cell receptor beta chain came from a study of shared clonotypes between healthy human individuals. The study, taken as a whole, reports: A small donor pool kept down the genetic and exposure-history diversity that was represented.

The data were produced by immunoSEQ multiplex PCR, yet TCRdb's version contains in-frame clones alone and is incomplete. The sample has some 2.3 million clones; 85% to 95% are singletons. J gave up 6 bases and V 0 bases, and 5 bases lay outside the gene matches. CDR1 is SGHRS and CDR2 is YFSETQ in the germline V gene. This CDR3 contains 15 residues. Concerning this clone: Its specificity is unknown.

Sequenced input: naive CD4+ T cells from PBMCs. Subset given: CD45RA+ positively selected. This clonotype was obtained from a man between 18 and 35 years old in good health. Some clones in this sample may be carry-over from other donors' samples. The chain combines TRBV5-1 with TRBJ1-1; 10 bases fit TRBD1. CDR3 region: CASSLETGGISEAFF. The CDR3, as DNA: TGCGCCAGCAGCTTGGAGACAGGGGGCATATCTGAAGCTTTCTTT.